This T cell receptor beta chain was obtained from a study of tumor-infiltrating lymphocytes in primary liver carcinoma. Study context: The patients comprised men and women between the ages of 30 and 69 years. Study observations and caveats: Tumors significantly exceeded blood in top-250-clone fraction (p = 0.039).

Co-extracting RNA and DNA was done with about 20-33 mg of unsorted bulk tissue as input. Primary liver carcinoma, confirmed by histopathology, was surgically resected. About this clonotype: Its antigen remains unidentified. At one end the junction does not follow the germline gene, possibly because of a read error.

With 500 ng total RNA as template and a constant-region primer, TCR beta cDNA was made. Three nested multiplex PCR rounds, a slightly modified ARM-PCR, produced the libraries for TCR beta. TRBV1-TRBV30 forward and Cbeta reverse primers drove the first two roughly 10-cycle rounds. TCRdb reprocessed the multiplex PCR reads via MiXCR and lists one record per CDR3 protein. Here the sample spans 150,000 to 200,000 distinct CDR3 sequences, around four fifths being singletons. Germline CDR1 is MNHNS and CDR2 is SASEGT. CDR3 length: 13 amino acids. The sample consisted of tumor tissue from primary liver carcinoma. This TCR came from a man aged 35-49 years with primary liver carcinoma and hepatitis B virus infection. The chain joins TRBV6-1 to TRBJ2-2; 8 positions match TRBD2. In DNA, the CDR3 is TGTGCCATCCAGCGGGGGTTCACCGGGGAGGTGTTTTTT. Translating it yields CAIQRGFTGEVFF.